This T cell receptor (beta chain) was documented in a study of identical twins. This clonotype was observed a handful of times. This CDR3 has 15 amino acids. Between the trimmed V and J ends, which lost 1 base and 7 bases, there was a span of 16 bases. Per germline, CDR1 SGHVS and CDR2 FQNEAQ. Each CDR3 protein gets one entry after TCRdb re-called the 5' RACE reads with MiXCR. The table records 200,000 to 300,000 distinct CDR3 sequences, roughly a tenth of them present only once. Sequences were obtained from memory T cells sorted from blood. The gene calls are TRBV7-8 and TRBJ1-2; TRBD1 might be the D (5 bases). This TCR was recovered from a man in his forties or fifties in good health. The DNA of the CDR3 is TGTGCCAGCAGCTTAGTAATGGCAGGGAAGGGTGGCTACACCTTC. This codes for CASSLVMAGKGGYTF. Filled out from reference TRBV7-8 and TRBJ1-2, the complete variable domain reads GAGVSQSPRYKVAKRGQDVALRCDPISGHVSLFWYQQALGQGPEFLTYFQNEAQLDKSGLPSDRFFAERPEGSVSTLKIQRTQQEDSAVYLCASSLVMAGKGGYTFGSGTRLTVV.